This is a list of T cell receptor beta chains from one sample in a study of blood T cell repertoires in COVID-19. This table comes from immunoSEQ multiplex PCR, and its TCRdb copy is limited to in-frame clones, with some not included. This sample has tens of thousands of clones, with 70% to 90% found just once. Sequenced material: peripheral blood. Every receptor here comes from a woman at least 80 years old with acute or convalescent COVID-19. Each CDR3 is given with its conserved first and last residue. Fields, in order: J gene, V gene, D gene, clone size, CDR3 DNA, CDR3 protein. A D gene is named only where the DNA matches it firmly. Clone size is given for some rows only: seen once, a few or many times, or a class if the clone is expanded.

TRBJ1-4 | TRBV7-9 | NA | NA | TGTGCCAGCAGTCTAGGTGGAAATGAAAAACTGTTTTTT | CASSLGGNEKLFF
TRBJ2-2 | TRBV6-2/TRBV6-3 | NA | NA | TGTGCCAGCAGTTACGTGGAGTCGGGGGAGCTGTTTTTT | CASSYVESGELFF
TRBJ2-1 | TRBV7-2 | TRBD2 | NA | TGTGCCAGCAGCTTAGGAGCGGGGGTACCCCAGCAGTTCTTC | CASSLGAGVPQQFF
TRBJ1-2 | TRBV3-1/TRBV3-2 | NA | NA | TGTGCCAGCAGCCAAGGTGGACAGACTAACTATGGCTACACCTTC | CASSQGGQTNYGYTF
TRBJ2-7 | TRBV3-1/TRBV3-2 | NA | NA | TGTGCCAGCAGCCAAGAAGGGGTTCTGGGTGCCCCCACGAGCGAGCAGTACTTC | CASSQEGVLGAPTSEQYF
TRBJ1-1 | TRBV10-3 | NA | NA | TGTGCCATCAGGCCCGCTACAGGGAGAGATCGCACTGAAGCTTTCTTT | CAIRPATGRDRTEAFF
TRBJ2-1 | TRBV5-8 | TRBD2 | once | TGTGCCAGCAGCATTAGCAGCGGGAGCGGGAATAATGAGCAGTTCTTC | CASSISSGSGNNEQFF
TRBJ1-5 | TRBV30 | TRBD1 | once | TGTGCCTGGAGTGTACGCGGGACAGGGGCAAAACGTTTTAGCAATCAGCCCCAGCATTTT | CAWSVRGTGAKRFSNQPQHF
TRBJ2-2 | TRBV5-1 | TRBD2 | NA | TGCGCCAGCAGCTTGCCGGGACTAGGAGCCGGGGAGCTGTTTTTT | CASSLPGLGAGELFF
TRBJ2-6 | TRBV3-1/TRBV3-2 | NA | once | TGTGCCAGCAGCCCAAGGGAGTTGGCCTACTCTGGGGCCAACGTCCTGACTTTC | CASSPRELAYSGANVLTF
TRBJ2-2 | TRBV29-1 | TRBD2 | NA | TGCAGCGCCGCGACTAGCGGGGGCGCAGGGACCGGGGAGCTGTTTTTT | CSAATSGGAGTGELFF
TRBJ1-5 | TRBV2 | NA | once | TGTGCCAGCAGTGAAATGCAGTACGAACAGCCCCAGCATTTT | CASSEMQYEQPQHF
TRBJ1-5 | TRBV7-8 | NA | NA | TGTGCCAGCAGCTTGGGGGGGGCTGCTCAGCCCCAGCATTTT | CASSLGGAAQPQHF
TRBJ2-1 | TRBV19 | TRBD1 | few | TGTGCCAGTAGTATCTTGACAGGGGGAAACAATGAGCAGTTCTTC | CASSILTGGNNEQFF
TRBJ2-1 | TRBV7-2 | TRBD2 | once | TGTGCCAGCAGCTCTAGCCGGGGGGGTCGGAATGAGCAGTTCTTC | CASSSSRGGRNEQFF
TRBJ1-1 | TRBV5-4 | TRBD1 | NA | TGTGCCAGCAGCTTGGAACGACAGGGAGTTTTCTTT | CASSLERQGVFF
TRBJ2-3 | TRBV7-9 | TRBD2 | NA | TGTGCCAGCAGCGGAGGACTAGGGCTCACAGATACGCAGTATTTT | CASSGGLGLTDTQYF
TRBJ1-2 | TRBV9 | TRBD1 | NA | TGTGCCAGCAGTAAGACAGGGACCTATGGCTACACCTTC | CASSKTGTYGYTF
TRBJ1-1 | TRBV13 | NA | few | TGTGCCAGCAGCTTAAGGGGTTGGGGCACTGAAGCTTTCTTT | CASSLRGWGTEAFF
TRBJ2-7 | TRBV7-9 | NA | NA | TGTGCCAGCAGTAGCACCCACTACGAGCAGTACTTC | CASSSTHYEQYF
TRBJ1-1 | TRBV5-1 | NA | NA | TGCGCCAGCAGCCCACCGGGACTGAGGAACACTGAAGCTTTCTTT | CASSPPGLRNTEAFF
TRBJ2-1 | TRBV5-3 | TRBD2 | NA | TGTGCCAGAAGCCATAGCGGGCGCCCCTACAATGAGCAGTTCTTC | CARSHSGRPYNEQFF
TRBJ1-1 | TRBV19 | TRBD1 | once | TGTGCCAGTAGTATTAACGCAGGGGGGACCACTGAAGCTTTCTTT | CASSINAGGTTEAFF
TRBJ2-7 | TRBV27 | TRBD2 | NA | TGTGCCAGCAGCCTTGGACTAGCGGGAGGAAACGCGTACGAGCAGTACTTC | CASSLGLAGGNAYEQYF
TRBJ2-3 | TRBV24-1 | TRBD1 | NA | TGTGCCACCAGTGATTCGGGACAGGGGGCGGATACGCAGTATTTT | CATSDSGQGADTQYF
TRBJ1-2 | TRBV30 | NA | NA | TGTGCCTGGAGTGTAAGTTCCAGGGTGGGTGGCTACACCTTC | CAWSVSSRVGGYTF
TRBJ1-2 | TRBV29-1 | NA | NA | TGCAGCGTTTCAGGAGGGGCAGGTGGCTACACCTTC | CSVSGGAGGYTF
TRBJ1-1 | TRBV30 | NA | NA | TGTGCCTGGAGTGTATTTGACAAGAACACTGAAGCTTTCTTT | CAWSVFDKNTEAFF
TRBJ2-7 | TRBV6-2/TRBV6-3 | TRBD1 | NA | TGTGCCAGCAGTACGACAGGGCGTCGGGCCGAGCAGTACTTC | CASSTTGRRAEQYF
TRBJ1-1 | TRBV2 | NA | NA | TGTGCCAGCAGGGAGGAACAGGGACGAAGCACTGAAGCTTTCTTT | CASREEQGRSTEAFF
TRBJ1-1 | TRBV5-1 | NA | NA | TGCGCCAGCACCGACCGAACTATGAACACTGAAGCTTTCTTT | CASTDRTMNTEAFF
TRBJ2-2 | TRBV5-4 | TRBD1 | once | TGTGCCAGCAGCAATACAGGGGGTACTATCGGGGAGCTGTTTTTT | CASSNTGGTIGELFF
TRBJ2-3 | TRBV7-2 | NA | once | TGTGCCAGCAGCCCCCAGACTAGCACAGATACGCAGTATTTT | CASSPQTSTDTQYF
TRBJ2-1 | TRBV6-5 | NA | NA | TGTGCCAGCAGTTACAGAGCGGATTCGACGACGAGTGAGCAGTTCTTC | CASSYRADSTTSEQFF
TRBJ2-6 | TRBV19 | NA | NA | TGTGTCAGTAGTATAGTGAGACAGCTTCGCTCTGGGGCCAACGTCCTGACTTTC | CVSSIVRQLRSGANVLTF
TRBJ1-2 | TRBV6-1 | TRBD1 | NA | TGTGCCAGCAGTGAAAGGGACAGTGGCTACACCTTC | CASSERDSGYTF
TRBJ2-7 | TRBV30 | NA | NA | TGTGCCTGGAGGGACAGCCACTACGAGCAGTACTTC | CAWRDSHYEQYF
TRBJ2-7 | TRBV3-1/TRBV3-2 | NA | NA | TGTGCCAGCAGCCGGACAGACTACGAGCAGTACTTC | CASSRTDYEQYF
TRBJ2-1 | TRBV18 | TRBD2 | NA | TGTGCCAGCTCACCACCGTTTGGGCGGGGGAGCTCCTACAATGAGCAGTTCTTC | CASSPPFGRGSSYNEQFF
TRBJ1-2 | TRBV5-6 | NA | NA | TGTGCCAGCAGCTCCATGTCTAACTATGGCTACACCTTC | CASSSMSNYGYTF
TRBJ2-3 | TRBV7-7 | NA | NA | TGTGCTAGCAGCACTGGCACTGCGGCAGATACGCAGTATTTT | CASSTGTAADTQYF
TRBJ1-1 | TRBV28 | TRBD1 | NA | TGTGCCAGCTCCCCCGGACAGGACGCCACTGAAGCTTTCTTT | CASSPGQDATEAFF
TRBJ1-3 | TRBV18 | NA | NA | TGTGCCAGACCAGACAGTTTGAGTACCCAGGGAGGAAACACCATATATTTT | CARPDSLSTQGGNTIYF
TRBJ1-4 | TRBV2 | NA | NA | TGTGCCAGCATTGGTTGGCAGGGGATAGGAAAACTGTTTTTT | CASIGWQGIGKLFF
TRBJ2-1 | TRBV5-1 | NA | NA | TGCGCCAGCACCATGACAGTTACACGTAGCTCCTACAATGAGCAGTTCTTC | CASTMTVTRSSYNEQFF
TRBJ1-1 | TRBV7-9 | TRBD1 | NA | TGTGCCAGCAGCCGGACAGGGGGCACTGAAGCTTTCTTT | CASSRTGGTEAFF
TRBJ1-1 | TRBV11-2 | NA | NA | TGTGCCAGCAGCTTAGTGTCGGGTTGGGCTGAAGCTTTCTTT | CASSLVSGWAEAFF
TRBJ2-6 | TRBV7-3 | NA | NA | TGTGCCAGCAGCTTAAACGCAGGAAACTCTGGGGCCAACGTCCTGACTTTC | CASSLNAGNSGANVLTF
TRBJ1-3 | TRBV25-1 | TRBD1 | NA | TGTGCCAGCAGGGATACAGGGGGGTCAGGAAACACCATATATTTT | CASRDTGGSGNTIYF
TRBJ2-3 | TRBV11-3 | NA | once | TGTGCCAGCAGCTTTCAGGGGTCCACAGATACGCAGTATTTT | CASSFQGSTDTQYF
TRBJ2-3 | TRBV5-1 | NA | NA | TGCGCCAGCAGCTTGGACTCTTTCACAGATACGCAGTATTTT | CASSLDSFTDTQYF
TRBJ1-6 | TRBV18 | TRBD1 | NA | TGTGCCAGCTCACCGGGACAGGGGCTATCATCACCCCTCCACTTT | CASSPGQGLSSPLHF